This record looks at one T cell receptor beta chain sequence and its context. This entry belongs to a study of CD8+ T cells in alopecia areata. For the study at large: Oral tofacitinib, 5 to 10 mg twice daily, was given in an open-label trial.

V was cut by 1 base and J by 0 bases, with 7 bases left in between. The CDR3 length is 15 residues. CDR1 and CDR2 from the germline V gene are LNHDA and SQIVND (reference sequence). cDNA reverse transcribed from extracted RNA served as the sequencing template. The method was immunoSEQ multiplex PCR; TCRdb's version includes in-frame clones alone and lacks a portion of them. Of 110,000 to 150,000 clones in the sample, approximately 50% are singletons; the top ten hold more than 0.95%. The material sequenced was CD4+ T cells sorted from blood, taken at week 0. The sequence was collected from a human donor with alopecia areata. The J gene is TRBJ1-5, the V gene TRBV19; D not certain. CDR3 nucleotide sequence: TGTGCCAGTAGTATAGTTCCGGATAGCAATCAGCCCCAGCATTTT. Residues: CASSIVPDSNQPQHF.